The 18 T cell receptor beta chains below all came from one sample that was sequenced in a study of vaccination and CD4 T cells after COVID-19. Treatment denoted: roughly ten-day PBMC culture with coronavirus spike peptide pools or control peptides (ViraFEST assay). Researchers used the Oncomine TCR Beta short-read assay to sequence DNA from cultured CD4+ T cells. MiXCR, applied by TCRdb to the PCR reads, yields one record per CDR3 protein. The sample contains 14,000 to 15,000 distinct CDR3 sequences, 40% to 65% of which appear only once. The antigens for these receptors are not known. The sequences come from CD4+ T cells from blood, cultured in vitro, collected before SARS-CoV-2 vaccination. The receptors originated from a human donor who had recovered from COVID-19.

The CDR3 protein is CASSLDGSVLDEQYF. The CDR3 region has the DNA TGTGCCAGCAGCTTAGACGGGAGCGTTCTCGACGAGCAGTACTTC. The chain is built from TRBV11-3 and TRBJ2-7; a weak D match, TRBD2 (6 bases). V was pared by 0 bases and J by 5 bases, with 14 bases between. This CDR3 region has 15 residues. The germline V gene has CDR1 SGHNT and CDR2 YENEEA.

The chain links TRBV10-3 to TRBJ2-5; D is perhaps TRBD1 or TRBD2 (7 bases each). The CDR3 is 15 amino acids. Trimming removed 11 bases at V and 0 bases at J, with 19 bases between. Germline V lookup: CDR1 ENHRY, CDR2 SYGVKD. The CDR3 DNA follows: TGTGCCGCTCGGCGGGACAGCGGGGACCAAGAGACCCAGTACTTC. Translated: CAARRDSGDQETQYF.

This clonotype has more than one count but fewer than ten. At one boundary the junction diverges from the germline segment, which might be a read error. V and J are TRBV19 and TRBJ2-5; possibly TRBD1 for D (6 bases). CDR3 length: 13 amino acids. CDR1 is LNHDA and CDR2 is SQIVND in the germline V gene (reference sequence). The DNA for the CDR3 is TGTGCCAGTAGTCCGGACAGAGAAGAGACTCAGTACTTC. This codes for CASSPDREETQYF.

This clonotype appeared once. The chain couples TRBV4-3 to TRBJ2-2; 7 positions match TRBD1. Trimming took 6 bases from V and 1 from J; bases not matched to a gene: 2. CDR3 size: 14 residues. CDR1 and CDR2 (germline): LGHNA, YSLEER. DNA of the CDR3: TGCGCCAGCAGAAGACAGGGGAACACCGGGGAGCTGTTTTTT. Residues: CASRRQGNTGELFF.

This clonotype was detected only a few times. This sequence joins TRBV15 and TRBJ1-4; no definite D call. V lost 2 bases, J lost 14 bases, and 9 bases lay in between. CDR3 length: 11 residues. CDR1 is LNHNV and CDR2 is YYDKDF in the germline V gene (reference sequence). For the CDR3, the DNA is TGTGCCACCAGCAGAAACGGTCCCCTGTTTTTT. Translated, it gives CATSRNGPLFF.

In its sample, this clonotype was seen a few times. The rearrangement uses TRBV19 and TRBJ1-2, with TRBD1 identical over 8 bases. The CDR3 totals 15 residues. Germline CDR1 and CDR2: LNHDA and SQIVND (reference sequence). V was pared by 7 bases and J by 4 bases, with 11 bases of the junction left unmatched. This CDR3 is CASTSVQGASYGYTF. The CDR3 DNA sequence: TGTGCCAGTACATCCGTCCAGGGGGCGAGCTATGGCTACACCTTC.

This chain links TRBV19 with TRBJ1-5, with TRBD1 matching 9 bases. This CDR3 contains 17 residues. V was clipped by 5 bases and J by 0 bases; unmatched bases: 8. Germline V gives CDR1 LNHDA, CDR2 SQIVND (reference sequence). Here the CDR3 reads CASSARQGGYSNQPQHF. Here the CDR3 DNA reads TGTGCCAGTAGTGCCCGACAGGGGGGATATAGCAATCAGCCCCAGCATTTT. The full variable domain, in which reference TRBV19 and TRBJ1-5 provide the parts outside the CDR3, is DGGITQSPKYLFRKEGQNVTLSCEQNLNHDAMYWYRQDPGQGLRLIYYSQIVNDFQKGDIAEGYSVSREKKESFPLTVTSAQKNPTAFYLCASSARQGGYSNQPQHFGDGTRLSIL.

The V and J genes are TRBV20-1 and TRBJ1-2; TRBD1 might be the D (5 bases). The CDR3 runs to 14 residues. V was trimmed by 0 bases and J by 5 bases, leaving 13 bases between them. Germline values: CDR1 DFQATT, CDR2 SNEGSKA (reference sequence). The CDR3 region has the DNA TGCAGTGCTAGAGATATCACTGGGGGGTATGGCTACACCTTC. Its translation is CSARDITGGYGYTF.

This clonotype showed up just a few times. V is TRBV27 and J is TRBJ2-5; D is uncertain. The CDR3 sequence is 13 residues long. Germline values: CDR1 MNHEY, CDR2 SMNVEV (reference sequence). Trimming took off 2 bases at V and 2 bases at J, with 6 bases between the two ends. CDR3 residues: CASSLRRQETQYF. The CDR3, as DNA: TGTGCCAGCAGTTTACGGCGGCAAGAGACCCAGTACTTC.

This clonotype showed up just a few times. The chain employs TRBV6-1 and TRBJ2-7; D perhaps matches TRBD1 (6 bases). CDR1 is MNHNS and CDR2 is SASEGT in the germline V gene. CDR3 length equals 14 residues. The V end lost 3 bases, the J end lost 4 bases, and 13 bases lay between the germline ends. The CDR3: CASSDTRTAYEQYF. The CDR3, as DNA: TGTGCCAGCAGTGATACTCGGACAGCTTACGAGCAGTACTTC.

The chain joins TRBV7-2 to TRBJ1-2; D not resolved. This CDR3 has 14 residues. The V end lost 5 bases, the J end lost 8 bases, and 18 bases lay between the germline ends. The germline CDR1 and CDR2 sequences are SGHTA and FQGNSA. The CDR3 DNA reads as TGTGCCAGCAGCATACCTGGAGGTGTTTTAGGCTACACCTTC. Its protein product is CASSIPGGVLGYTF.

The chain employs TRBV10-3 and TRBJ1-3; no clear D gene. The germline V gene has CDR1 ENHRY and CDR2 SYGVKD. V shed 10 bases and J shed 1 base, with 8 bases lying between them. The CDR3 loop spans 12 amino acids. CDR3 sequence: CATEGSGNTIYF. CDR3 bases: TGTGCCACTGAGGGATCTGGAAACACCATATATTTT.

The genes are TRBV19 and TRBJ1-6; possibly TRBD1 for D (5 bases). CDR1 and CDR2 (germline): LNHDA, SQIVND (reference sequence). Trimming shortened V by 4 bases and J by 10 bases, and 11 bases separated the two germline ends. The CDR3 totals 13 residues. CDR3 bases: TGTGCCAGTAGTAATCCAGGGCGCTCACCCCTCCACTTT. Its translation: CASSNPGRSPLHF. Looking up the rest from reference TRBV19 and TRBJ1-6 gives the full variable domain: DGGITQSPKYLFRKEGQNVTLSCEQNLNHDAMYWYRQDPGQGLRLIYYSQIVNDFQKGDIAEGYSVSREKKESFPLTVTSAQKNPTAFYLCASSNPGRSPLHFGNGTRLTVT.

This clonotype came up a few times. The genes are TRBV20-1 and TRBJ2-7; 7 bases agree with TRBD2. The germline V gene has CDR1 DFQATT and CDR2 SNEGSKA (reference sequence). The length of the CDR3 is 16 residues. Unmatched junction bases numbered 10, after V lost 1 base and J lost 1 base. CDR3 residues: CSARGGPGRPSYEQYF. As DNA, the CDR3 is TGCAGTGCTAGAGGAGGGCCCGGGAGGCCATCCTACGAGCAGTACTTC.

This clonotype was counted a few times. The CDR3, as DNA: TGTGCCACCAGCAGAGATTCGGCGGGGCTAAGGGCTGAAGCTTTCTTT. Protein sequence: CATSRDSAGLRAEAFF. V gene TRBV15 combines with J gene TRBJ1-1; D perhaps matches TRBD1 (5 bases). The CDR3 is 16 residues long. Germline CDR1 is LNHNV and CDR2 is YYDKDF (reference sequence). V lost 0 bases and J lost 6, with 17 bases in between.

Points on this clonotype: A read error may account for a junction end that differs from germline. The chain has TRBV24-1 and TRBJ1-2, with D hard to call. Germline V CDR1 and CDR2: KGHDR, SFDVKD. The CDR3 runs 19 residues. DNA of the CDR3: TGTGCCACCGGTGACCGAGGGATAACTATGGTACCGGATAACTATGGCTACACCTTC. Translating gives CATGDRGITMVPDNYGYTF.

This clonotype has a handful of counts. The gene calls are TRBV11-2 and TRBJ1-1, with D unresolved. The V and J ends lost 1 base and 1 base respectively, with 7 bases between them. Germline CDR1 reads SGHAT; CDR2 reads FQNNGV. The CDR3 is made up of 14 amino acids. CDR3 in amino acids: CASSLGGTNTEAFF. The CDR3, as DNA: TGTGCCAGCAGCTTAGGTGGTACGAACACTGAAGCTTTCTTT.

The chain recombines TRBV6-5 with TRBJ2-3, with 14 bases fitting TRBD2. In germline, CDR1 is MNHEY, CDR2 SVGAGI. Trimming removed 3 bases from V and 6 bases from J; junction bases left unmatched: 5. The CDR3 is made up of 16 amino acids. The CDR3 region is CASSYPGTSGSDTQYF. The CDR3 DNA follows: TGTGCCAGCAGTTATCCCGGGACTAGCGGGAGTGATACGCAGTATTTT.